These 8 T cell receptor beta chains originate from one sample sequenced in a study of early T cells in non-severe SARS-CoV-2 infection. From the 5' RACE reads, TCRdb called clonotypes with MiXCR, one entry per CDR3 protein. The sample has more than 70,000 distinct CDR3 sequences, approximately 14% seen once. Sequencing used whole blood. Receptors were obtained from an adult who was a healthcare worker with PCR-confirmed SARS-CoV-2 infection or an uninfected control (not recorded which).

This clonotype showed up just a few times. The V and J genes are TRBV2 and TRBJ2-5; no reliable D call. This CDR3 spans 13 amino acids. Germline V gene lookup returns CDR1 SNHLY and CDR2 FYNNEI. V gave up 8 bases and J gave up 1 base, with 11 bases separating them. The CDR3 spells CASVLGFQETQYF. In nucleotides, the CDR3 is TGTGCCAGCGTTCTCGGTTTCCAAGAGACCCAGTACTTC.

V and J are TRBV3-1 and TRBJ2-3; 14 bases are shared with TRBD2. The CDR3 consists of 16 residues. The V gene end was trimmed by 6 bases and the J gene end by 2 bases; junction bases not matched to a gene: 4. Germline V gene data show CDR1 as LGHDT and CDR2 as YNNKEL (reference sequence). This CDR3 is CASRKTSGGATDTQYF. CDR3 bases: TGTGCCAGCAGGAAGACTAGCGGGGGGGCCACAGATACGCAGTATTTT.

J is TRBJ2-1 and V is TRBV7-2; 10 bases are shared with TRBD2. The CDR3 is 15 residues long. From germline, CDR1 is SGHTA and CDR2 FQGNSA. J lost 8 bases, V lost 1 base, and 5 bases had no gene match. CDR3 sequence reads: CASSLVSGGVDEQFF. DNA of the CDR3: TGTGCCAGCAGCTTAGTCAGCGGGGGGGTCGATGAGCAGTTCTTC.

There are many counts of this clonotype. The chain recombines TRBV14 with TRBJ1-1; the D gene is possibly TRBD1 (6 bases). Per the germline V gene, CDR1 is SGHDN and CDR2 is FVKESK. V shed 3 bases and J shed 7 bases, with 18 bases lying between them. The CDR3 contains 15 residues. The CDR3 protein is CASSHYRGAGVEAFF. CDR3 nucleotide sequence: TGTGCCAGCAGCCATTATCGGGGGGCCGGCGTTGAAGCTTTCTTT.

The chain couples TRBV3-1 to TRBJ2-7; D is ambiguous. This CDR3 has 11 amino acids. Trimming pared 3 bases from V and 6 bases from J, leaving 6 bases between. Germline assignment: CDR1 LGHDT and CDR2 YNNKEL (reference sequence). The CDR3, as DNA: TGTGCCAGCAGCCAGGCTGGCGAGCAGTACTTC. Its protein product is CASSQAGEQYF.

V and J are TRBV3-1 and TRBJ2-2; 14 bases line up with TRBD2. Unmatched junction bases numbered 11, after V lost 3 bases and J lost 5 bases. The CDR3 is 19 amino acids. Germline lookup yields CDR1 LGHDT and CDR2 YNNKEL (reference sequence). CDR3 nucleotide sequence: TGTGCCAGCAGCCAGGGACTAGCGGGGGCCCCACCAAATACCGGGGAGCTGTTTTTT. As protein: CASSQGLAGAPPNTGELFF.

This clonotype was seen repeatedly, ten times or more. The CDR3 is CASSGSGQSQETQYF. In DNA, the CDR3 is TGTGCCAGCAGCGGATCGGGACAGTCCCAAGAGACCCAGTACTTC. The chain uses TRBV13 and TRBJ2-5; 7 positions match TRBD1. Germline CDR1 PRHDT, CDR2 FYEKMQ (reference sequence). The trim removed 5 bases at V and 1 base at J, leaving 7 bases unmatched. The length of the CDR3 is 15 residues.

The chain links TRBV4-3 to TRBJ2-1; 7 bases match TRBD1. V lost 0 bases and J lost 5; bases outside the gene matches: 7. Looked up from germline, CDR1 is LGHNA and CDR2 is YSLEER. This CDR3 has 16 amino acids. CDR3 protein: CASSQDRAGGHNEQFF. CDR3 DNA sequence: TGCGCCAGCAGCCAAGATCGGGCAGGGGGACACAATGAGCAGTTCTTC.